The 5 T cell receptor beta chains below were found in one sample sequenced in a study of OX40 agonist ivuxolimab in advanced cancers. This table comes from immunoSEQ multiplex PCR, and its TCRdb copy is limited to in-frame clones, with some not included. The data hold about 24,000 clones, with approximately 85% observed a single time. The starting material was CD4+ or CD8+ T cells sorted from blood, obtained in a trial of the OX40 agonist ivuxolimab. The receptors originated from an adult with an advanced solid tumor such as melanoma, head and neck, liver or kidney cancer.

The chain uses TRBV18 and TRBJ2-1, with D maybe TRBD2 (6 bases). Trimming shortened V by 2 bases and J by 7 bases, and 12 bases separated the two germline ends. Germline loops: CDR1 KGHSH, CDR2 LQKENI. This CDR3 has 14 residues. CDR3 nucleotide sequence: TGTGCCAGCTCACCAGGGGGGTTGAAAAATGAGCAGTTCTTC. Protein sequence: CASSPGGLKNEQFF. Variable domain in full (rest from reference TRBV18 and TRBJ2-1): NAGVMQNPRHLVRRRGQEARLRCSPMKGHSHVYWYRQLPEEGLKFMVYLQKENIIDESGMPKERFSAEFPKEGPSILRIQQVVRGDSAAYFCASSPGGLKNEQFFGPGTRLTVL.

The rearrangement joins TRBV19 to TRBJ2-1; no clear D. The V and J ends lost 8 bases and 9 bases respectively, with 11 bases between them. Germline lookup yields CDR1 LNHDA and CDR2 SQIVND (reference sequence). The CDR3 consists of 11 residues. The CDR3 loop is CASGLTGEQFF. The CDR3 region has the DNA TGTGCCAGTGGCCTTACTGGTGAGCAGTTCTTC.

The V gene is TRBV7-2, the J gene TRBJ1-5; the D gene is possibly TRBD1 (5 bases). Per germline, CDR1 SGHTA and CDR2 FQGNSA. This CDR3 is 16 amino acids long. The ends were cut back, 5 bases at V and 2 bases at J, with 16 bases in the middle. In DNA, the CDR3 is TGTGCCAGCAGCAGCCCAGGTGGGGGAGGCAATCAGCCCCAGCATTTT. Translated: CASSSPGGGGNQPQHF.

This clone was counted a few times. The chain carries TRBV19 and TRBJ1-1; D ambiguous. The CDR3 is 13 residues long. V shed 0 bases and J shed 9 bases, with 11 bases lying between them. Germline CDR1 is LNHDA and CDR2 is SQIVND (reference sequence). The CDR3 coding sequence is TGTGCCAGTAGTATAGAGGGCAGACTAAAAGCTTTCTTT. Protein: CASSIEGRLKAFF.

The CDR3 nucleotides read TGTGCCAGCAGCCCCTCGGCGGAGAGGGGTATCGAGCAGTACTTC. This encodes CASSPSAERGIEQYF. The chain is built from TRBV7-2 and TRBJ2-7; D possibly matches TRBD1 or TRBD2 (5 bases each). CDR3 size: 15 residues. V dropped 5 bases and J dropped 6 bases, with 20 bases sitting between them. In germline, CDR1 is SGHTA, CDR2 FQGNSA.